This T cell receptor beta chain was found in a study of blood T cell repertoires in COVID-19. Germline V lookup: CDR1 MNHNY, CDR2 SVGAGI (reference sequence). The CDR3 has 15 residues. The germline V and J ends were trimmed by 2 bases and 0 bases, with 10 bases remaining between them. TCRdb keeps only in-frame clones here, not all; method: immunoSEQ multiplex PCR. The sample shows 200,000 to 300,000 clones, over 70% of them seen only once. This receptor was taken from a woman between 35 and 50 years old who had recovered from COVID-19. What was sequenced was peripheral blood. The V call is TRBV6-6, the J call TRBJ1-1, with no clear D. The CDR3 region has the DNA TGTGCCAGCAGTTACGGTGATAACATGAACACTGAAGCTTTCTTT. This gives the protein CASSYGDNMNTEAFF.